This TCR beta chain appears in the sequencing data of a study of blood T cell repertoires in COVID-19. Study information: Material from acute and convalescent COVID-19 was sourced from the United States, Italy and Spain.

The Seattle site enrolled patients during active infection and followed them longitudinally. As handled by the study authors: Quantification of nucleated cells was approximated via reference gene primer amplification. The table came from immunoSEQ multiplex PCR; TCRdb's copy has only in-frame clones and leaves some out. The V and J calls and clone size were taken over from that table, and D and trimming were inferred from the DNA. The sample records 130,000 to 150,000 clones, 80% to 90% being singletons. Germline values: CDR1 SGHRS, CDR2 YFSETQ. The CDR3 runs 19 residues. V was clipped by 4 bases and J by 3 bases; unmatched bases: 16.

The sequenced sample consisted of peripheral blood. The chain has TRBV5-1 and TRBJ2-3; TRBD2 matches at 11 bases. This receptor was identified in a man younger than 30 with COVID-19, enrolled during active disease. The CDR3 here is CASSGTSGKLRSGTDTQYF. The CDR3 nucleotides read TGCGCCAGCAGCGGGACTAGCGGTAAACTTAGGTCTGGGACAGATACGCAGTATTTT.